The 18 T cell receptor beta chains presented below share a single source sample, sequenced in a study of CD8+CD57+ T cells in acquired aplastic anemia. The study profiled TCR beta VDJ and CDR3 using genomic DNA as template. MiXCR was run by TCRdb on the reads, yielding one entry per CDR3 protein. The sample lists roughly 240,000 distinct CDR3 sequences; 45% to 50% were seen once. All sequencing subjects had displayed CD8+CD57+ cell expansion on flow cytometry. Sequenced: sorted CD4+, CD8+, or CD8+CD57+ T cells (not recorded which) from PBMCs. The receptors were sampled from a human donor with aplastic anemia.

This rearrangement joins TRBV7-2 to TRBJ1-2, with D possibly TRBD1 on 5 matching bases. The CDR3 is 15 amino acids. Germline assignment: CDR1 SGHTA and CDR2 FQGNSA. V dropped 5 bases and J dropped 2 bases, with 15 bases sitting between them. The CDR3 sequence is CASSLSGASNYGYTF. The CDR3 nucleotides read TGTGCCAGCAGCCTAAGCGGGGCATCCAACTATGGCTACACCTTC.

The chain carries TRBV19 and TRBJ1-2, with a tentative D call TRBD1 (6 bases). The CDR3 is 13 residues long. Germline V CDR1 and CDR2: LNHDA, SQIVND (reference sequence). Trimming cost V 6 bases and J 8 bases, with 16 bases left between them. The CDR3 bases are TGTGCCAGTAGCATGGGGGGCGCGGGCGGCTACACCTTC. This sequence encodes CASSMGGAGGYTF. The whole variable domain, filled in from reference TRBV19 and TRBJ1-2, reads DGGITQSPKYLFRKEGQNVTLSCEQNLNHDAMYWYRQDPGQGLRLIYYSQIVNDFQKGDIAEGYSVSREKKESFPLTVTSAQKNPTAFYLCASSMGGAGGYTFGSGTRLTVV.

Note on this clonotype: One end of the junction varies from germline; a read error may be responsible. Written as DNA, the CDR3 is TGTGTCAGTAGGGTCGTACAGCCACCTCTGAACACTGAAGCTTTCTTT. Translated: CVSRVVQPPLNTEAFF. The chain couples TRBV19 to TRBJ1-1; D remains unclear. There are 16 residues in the CDR3. Germline V gene lookup returns CDR1 LNHDA and CDR2 SQIVND (reference sequence).

The chain employs TRBV19 and TRBJ2-5; 9 bases are a match to TRBD1. The CDR3 length is 15 residues. After removal of 5 bases from V and 3 bases from J, the junction contained 7 bases not matched to a gene. CDR1 is LNHDA and CDR2 is SQIVND in the germline V gene (reference sequence). This CDR3 is CASSPATGGKETQYF. Written as DNA, the CDR3 is TGTGCCAGTAGTCCAGCGACAGGGGGGAAAGAGACCCAGTACTTC. The full variable domain, with the rest looked up from reference TRBV19 and TRBJ2-5, is DGGITQSPKYLFRKEGQNVTLSCEQNLNHDAMYWYRQDPGQGLRLIYYSQIVNDFQKGDIAEGYSVSREKKESFPLTVTSAQKNPTAFYLCASSPATGGKETQYFGPGTRLLVL.

The J gene is TRBJ2-5, the V gene TRBV7-8; D is perhaps TRBD1 (6 bases). The germline CDR1 and CDR2 sequences are SGHVS and FQNEAQ. V lost 3 bases, J lost 4 bases, and 9 bases lay in between. The CDR3 covers 13 residues. This CDR3 reads CASSLGALETQYF. For the CDR3, the DNA is TGTGCCAGCAGCTTGGGGGCCCTAGAGACCCAGTACTTC.

The chain joins TRBV6-6 to TRBJ1-2; TRBD1 matches at 7 bases. This CDR3 region has 15 residues. From germline, CDR1 is MNHNY and CDR2 SVGAGI (reference sequence). The junction had 14 bases not matched to a gene; V was cut back by 7 bases and J by 6 bases. The CDR3 DNA follows: TGTGCCAGCACCGTGGGGGGGGACAGAAGAGATGGCTACACCTTC. Protein: CASTVGGDRRDGYTF.

J is TRBJ2-7 and V is TRBV11-2; possible D gene TRBD1, 5 bases. CDR3 length: 17 amino acids. V dropped 1 base and J dropped 1 base, with 17 bases sitting between them. Germline CDR1 reads SGHAT; CDR2 reads FQNNGV. CDR3 coding DNA: TGTGCCAGCAGCTTAGTTGGGGCAGCCTCGCCATCCTACGAGCAGTACTTC. It yields the protein CASSLVGAASPSYEQYF.

This clonotype showed up many times. V is TRBV19 and J is TRBJ1-4; a weak D match, TRBD1 (5 bases). The V gene's germline CDR1 is LNHDA and CDR2 SQIVND (reference sequence). V was pared by 8 bases and J by 4 bases, with 17 bases between. The CDR3 length is 15 residues. The CDR3 sequence is CASSPRPQGNEKLFF. The CDR3, as DNA: TGTGCCAGTTCCCCTAGGCCCCAGGGTAATGAAAAACTGTTTTTT.

The J gene is TRBJ2-5, the V gene TRBV7-9; weak D call: TRBD1 (6 bases). The V and J ends lost 1 base and 7 bases respectively, with 13 bases between them. The CDR3 sequence is 14 residues long. Germline V gives CDR1 SEHNR, CDR2 FQNEAQ (reference sequence). The CDR3 sequence: CASSLGTASRTQYF. The CDR3 coding sequence is TGTGCCAGCAGCTTAGGGACAGCCAGTCGGACCCAGTACTTC.

This clonotype has more than one count but fewer than ten. V gene TRBV7-9 combines with J gene TRBJ2-7; 11 bases map to TRBD1. The CDR3 runs 15 residues. Germline CDR1 and CDR2: SEHNR and FQNEAQ (reference sequence). J gave up 5 bases and V 5 bases, and 8 bases lay outside the gene matches. The DNA of the CDR3 is TGTGCCAGCAGCGGTGGGGGACAGGGGGTCGACGAGCAGTACTTC. Translation: CASSGGGQGVDEQYF.

The rearrangement uses TRBV19 and TRBJ1-4; 7 nucleotides agree with TRBD1. CDR3 length: 16 amino acids. J lost 2 bases, V lost 4 bases, and 7 bases had no gene match. From germline, CDR1 is LNHDA and CDR2 SQIVND (reference sequence). The CDR3 loop is CASSTGQMPTNEKLFF. The CDR3 coding sequence is TGTGCCAGTAGTACGGGACAGATGCCCACTAATGAAAAACTGTTTTTT.

J is TRBJ1-2 and V is TRBV7-3, with 9 nucleotides matching TRBD1. This CDR3 comprises 13 residues. Germline loops: CDR1 SGHTA, CDR2 FQGTGA. Losses at the gene ends were 5 bases for V and 8 bases for J; bases not matched to a gene: 6. In DNA, the CDR3 is TGTGCCAGCAGCCTACAGGGGGCTCGGGGCTACACCTTC. Translating it yields CASSLQGARGYTF.

A few counts support this clonotype. V and J are TRBV15 and TRBJ1-5; possibly TRBD1 for D (5 bases). The CDR3 is 16 amino acids. Germline CDR1 is LNHNV and CDR2 is YYDKDF (reference sequence). Trimming took 0 bases from V and 10 from J, leaving 19 bases between them. Here the CDR3 reads CATSRDPGGQLIPQHF. In nucleotides, the CDR3 is TGTGCCACCAGCAGAGATCCGGGAGGACAACTTATACCCCAGCATTTT.

In the case of this clonotype: One end of the junction varies from germline; a read error may be responsible. The chain carries TRBV29-1 and TRBJ2-2; 12 nucleotides agree with TRBD1. Germline CDR1 SQVTM, CDR2 ANQGSEA. This CDR3 comprises 15 residues. The CDR3 DNA follows: TGCAGCGTTTCGGGACAGGGGGCGCGTCACGGGGGGCTGTTTTTT. The encoded protein is CSVSGQGARHGGLFF.

The V gene is TRBV6-1, the J gene TRBJ2-7; D possibly corresponds to TRBD1 (8 bases). V dropped 2 bases and J dropped 5 bases, with 22 bases sitting between them. The CDR3 length is 17 residues. Germline V gives CDR1 MNHNS, CDR2 SASEGT. CDR3 coding DNA: TGTGCCAGCAGTGAAAGGTTAAGACAGGGGAGGGAACACGAGCAGTACTTC. Amino acids: CASSERLRQGREHEQYF.

About this clonotype itself: Given a much more abundant clone one base away, this may be a read error. V gene TRBV30 combines with J gene TRBJ1-1; no clear D gene. Trimming took off 2 bases at V and 3 bases at J, with 4 bases between the two ends. Germline V gives CDR1 GTSNPN, CDR2 SVGIG (reference sequence). There are 11 residues in the CDR3. CDR3 in amino acids: CAWSQDTEAFF. The CDR3 bases are TGTGCCTGGAGTCAGGACACTGAAGCTTTCTTT.

This clonotype has more than one count but fewer than ten. J is TRBJ2-7 and V is TRBV4-3; D is uncertain. The length of the CDR3 is 13 residues. Trimming removed 3 bases at V and 1 base at J, with 7 bases between. Germline CDR1 LGHNA, CDR2 YSLEER. The CDR3 nucleotides read TGCGCCAGCAGCCAGAGTCAGTCCTACGAGCAGTACTTC. Translated: CASSQSQSYEQYF.

This clonotype was recorded at least ten times. The chain has TRBV2 and TRBJ1-1; D may be TRBD1 (5 bases). Germline CDR1 is SNHLY and CDR2 is FYNNEI. The V gene lost 10 bases and the J gene lost 5 bases, with 8 bases spanning the gap. The CDR3 has 10 residues. The CDR3 reads CATGGTEAFF. In DNA, the CDR3 is TGTGCCACGGGGGGGACTGAAGCTTTCTTT.